A selection of T cell receptor beta chains follows, all from one sample in a study of OX40 agonist ivuxolimab in advanced cancers. Sequencing was performed with immunoSEQ multiplex PCR; in TCRdb, only in-frame clones are kept and a portion is missing. In the table there are 65,000 to 85,000 clones, 85% of which are singletons. The specimen was CD4+ or CD8+ T cells sorted from blood, collected in a trial of the OX40 agonist ivuxolimab. The receptors originated from an adult with an advanced solid tumor such as melanoma, head and neck, liver or kidney cancer. Both conserved end residues are part of each CDR3. D genes are given only for firm matches. The size entry is marked missing in some rows and otherwise reads once, few, many or a size class.

16 | TRBJ2-7 | TRBV18 | once | TRBD1 | CASSPAIPGQGSEQYF | TGTGCCAGCTCACCAGCAATACCGGGACAGGGGTCCGAGCAGTACTTC
15 | TRBJ1-1 | TRBV11-2 | few | - | CASSSPGARNTEAFF | TGTGCCAGCAGCTCCCCAGGGGCCAGGAACACTGAAGCTTTCTTT
14 | TRBJ1-2 | TRBV6-6 | few | TRBD1 | CASTRDRGNYGYTF | TGTGCCAGCACCCGGGACAGGGGAAACTATGGCTACACCTTC
15 | TRBJ2-1 | TRBV11-2 | - | - | CASSLTDSSHNEQFF | TGTGCCAGCAGCCTAACGGACTCTTCGCACAATGAGCAGTTCTTC
15 | TRBJ1-1 | TRBV7-3 | - | - | CASSLGTDRTVEAFF | TGTGCCAGCAGCCTTGGTACCGACAGGACAGTTGAAGCTTTCTTT
15 | TRBJ1-2 | TRBV10-3 | - | - | CAISESGTFNYGYTF | TGTGCCATCAGTGAGTCCGGCACTTTTAACTATGGCTACACCTTC
13 | TRBJ1-5 | TRBV4-3 | - | - | CASSYNRDQPQHF | TGCGCCAGCAGCTATAACAGGGATCAGCCCCAGCATTTT
15 | TRBJ1-1 | TRBV19 | - | - | CASSGGPRLNTEAFF | TGTGCCAGTAGTGGGGGCCCTCGCTTGAACACTGAAGCTTTCTTT
15 | TRBJ1-6 | TRBV28 | - | - | CASTPVVRGNSPLHF | TGTGCCAGCACTCCCGTGGTGCGGGGCAATTCACCCCTCCACTTT
13 | TRBJ2-5 | TRBV18 | - | - | CASSPLDLETQYF | TGTGCCAGCTCACCGCTAGACTTAGAGACCCAGTACTTC
14 | TRBJ2-2 | TRBV7-3 | - | - | CASSSGPPPGELFF | TGTGCCAGCAGCTCAGGGCCCCCCCCCGGGGAGCTGTTTTTT
15 | TRBJ1-6 | TRBV2 | - | TRBD1 | CASSYRDRGFSPLHF | TGTGCCAGCAGTTACCGGGACAGGGGTTTTTCACCCCTCCACTTT
14 | TRBJ2-7 | TRBV2 | - | TRBD1 | CASSPRTGLYEQYF | TGTGCCAGCAGTCCCAGGACAGGGCTTTACGAGCAGTACTTC
15 | TRBJ2-5 | TRBV5-6 | - | - | CASSLVRAGQETQYF | TGTGCCAGCAGCTTGGTCAGGGCTGGCCAAGAGACCCAGTACTTC
20 | TRBJ2-2 | TRBV23-1 | - | TRBD1 | CASSQSKVLGGSSNTGELFF | TGCGCCAGCAGTCAATCCAAGGTGCTAGGGGGCTCTTCGAACACCGGGGAGCTGTTTTTT
14 | TRBJ1-5 | TRBV9 | - | - | CASSVSSQSQPQHF | TGTGCCAGCAGCGTATCCAGTCAATCTCAGCCCCAGCATTTT
15 | TRBJ2-5 | TRBV9 | - | TRBD1 | CASSPSRTGEQTQYF | TGTGCCAGCAGCCCATCGAGGACAGGGGAGCAGACCCAGTACTTC
16 | TRBJ1-2 | TRBV19 | - | - | CASSMSGSTSRYGYTF | TGTGCCAGTAGTATGTCGGGCTCAACCTCCCGCTATGGCTACACCTTC
14 | TRBJ1-2 | TRBV5-6 | - | - | CASRRDPANYGYTF | TGTGCCAGCCGCCGGGACCCAGCTAACTATGGCTACACCTTC
15 | TRBJ1-2 | TRBV7-9 | - | - | CASSKAWDMNYGYTF | TGTGCCAGCAGCAAGGCCTGGGACATGAACTATGGCTACACCTTC
13 | TRBJ1-5 | TRBV14 | - | - | CASSQDSDQPQHF | TGTGCCAGCAGCCAAGATTCGGATCAGCCCCAGCATTTT
13 | TRBJ1-4 | TRBV7-3 | - | - | CASSLGAGEKLFF | TGTGCCAGCAGCTTAGGGGCAGGTGAAAAACTGTTTTTT
13 | TRBJ2-3 | TRBV10-3 | - | TRBD2 | CAIEGLAGDTQYF | TGTGCCATCGAGGGACTAGCCGGTGATACGCAGTATTTT
12 | TRBJ1-2 | TRBV6-5 | once | - | CASTRKNYGYTF | TGTGCCAGCACTCGGAAAAACTATGGCTACACCTTC
13 | TRBJ1-2 | TRBV5-6 | - | - | CASSSRVGHGYTF | TGTGCCAGCAGCTCCAGGGTGGGCCATGGCTACACCTTC
13 | TRBJ2-1 | TRBV7-3 | - | TRBD1 | CASSLNRGNEQFF | TGTGCCAGCAGCCTGAACAGGGGGAATGAGCAGTTCTTC
14 | TRBJ2-5 | TRBV5-1 | once | - | CASTPGGGIETQYF | TGCGCCAGCACTCCAGGGGGGGGTATAGAGACCCAGTACTTC
15 | TRBJ2-5 | TRBV5-1 | - | TRBD1 | CASSSLGTGQETQYF | TGCGCCAGCAGCTCCCTTGGGACAGGGCAAGAGACCCAGTACTTC
13 | TRBJ1-6 | TRBV9 | once | - | CASSVAGNSPLHF | TGTGCCAGCAGCGTGGCGGGGAATTCACCCCTCCACTTT
13 | TRBJ2-2 | TRBV27 | - | TRBD1 | CASAAGGFGELFF | TGTGCCAGCGCCGCAGGGGGCTTCGGGGAGCTGTTTTTT
14 | TRBJ2-7 | TRBV28 | - | TRBD1 | CASSGTGEFREQYF | TGTGCCAGCAGTGGAACAGGGGAATTTCGCGAGCAGTACTTC
16 | TRBJ2-3 | TRBV2 | - | TRBD1 | CATQPRQGVYTDTQYF | TGTGCCACCCAGCCCCGACAGGGGGTATACACAGATACGCAGTATTTT
12 | TRBJ2-5 | TRBV19 | - | - | CASRRGEETQYF | TGTGCCAGTAGGAGGGGGGAAGAGACCCAGTACTTC
14 | TRBJ2-5 | TRBV7-9 | - | TRBD2 | CASSFAGVQETQYF | TGTGCCAGCAGCTTTGCGGGAGTTCAAGAGACCCAGTACTTC
14 | TRBJ2-7 | TRBV21-1 | - | - | CASSLRTTPYEQYF | TGTGCCAGCAGCCTCCGGACAACCCCTTACGAGCAGTACTTC
16 | TRBJ1-2 | TRBV5-4 | - | TRBD1 | CASRVDSPGGAAGYTF | TGTGCCAGCAGGGTTGATTCCCCAGGGGGCGCAGCTGGCTACACCTTC
15 | TRBJ2-7 | TRBV5-1 | - | TRBD2 | CASSPTLAGGYEQYF | TGCGCCAGCAGCCCCACACTAGCGGGGGGCTACGAGCAGTACTTC
15 | TRBJ2-7 | TRBV5-8 | - | - | CASSLYPPGNYEQYF | TGTGCCAGCAGCTTATATCCCCCGGGGAACTACGAGCAGTACTTC
14 | TRBJ1-1 | TRBV5-1 | - | - | CASSLLGGPTEAFF | TGCGCCAGCAGCTTGCTCGGGGGCCCCACTGAAGCTTTCTTT
11 | TRBJ1-6 | TRBV4-2 | - | - | CASSQSGHLHF | TGTGCCAGCAGCCAATCTGGGCACCTCCACTTT
18 | TRBJ2-7 | TRBV19 | - | - | CASSTPPRGGGISYEQYF | TGTGCCAGTAGTACCCCTCCTAGGGGAGGGGGAATCTCCTACGAGCAGTACTTC
14 | TRBJ2-7 | TRBV9 | - | TRBD1 | CASSADRAGGEQYF | TGTGCCAGCAGCGCGGACAGGGCGGGCGGGGAGCAGTACTTC
18 | TRBJ2-5 | TRBV7-9 | - | - | CASRHKSRDSPSQETQYF | TGTGCCAGCAGACATAAGTCTCGGGACTCCCCCTCGCAAGAGACCCAGTACTTC
13 | TRBJ2-7 | TRBV28 | - | - | CASSSPPDHEQYF | TGTGCCAGCAGTTCCCCCCCTGATCACGAGCAGTACTTC
14 | TRBJ2-3 | TRBV7-3 | - | TRBD2 | CASSLGLATDTQYF | TGTGCCAGCAGCTTAGGACTAGCCACAGATACGCAGTATTTT
11 | TRBJ2-5 | TRBV5-1 | - | - | CASSLVETQYF | TGCGCCAGCAGTCTGGTAGAGACCCAGTACTTC
14 | TRBJ1-2 | TRBV7-9 | - | TRBD1 | CASSLGAGGPGYTF | TGTGCCAGCAGCTTAGGGGCAGGGGGCCCAGGCTACACCTTC
15 | TRBJ1-6 | TRBV13 | - | TRBD1 | CASSPQGAGNSPLHF | TGTGCCAGCAGCCCACAGGGGGCTGGAAATTCACCCCTCCACTTT
14 | TRBJ2-3 | TRBV7-2 | - | - | CASSPQASTDTQYF | TGTGCCAGCAGCCCCCAGGCGTCCACAGATACGCAGTATTTT
12 | TRBJ1-2 | TRBV6-5 | - | - | CASSPLYGGYTF | TGTGCCAGCAGTCCGCTTTATGGCGGCTACACCTTC
15 | TRBJ1-4 | TRBV5-6 | - | TRBD1 | CASSLNRGRREKLFF | TGTGCCAGCAGCTTAAACAGGGGGCGACGGGAAAAACTGTTTTTT
14 | TRBJ2-5 | TRBV2 | - | - | CASRAMVISETQYF | TGTGCCAGCAGAGCTATGGTCATATCAGAGACCCAGTACTTC
12 | TRBJ1-6 | TRBV2 | once | - | CASTLGSSPLHF | TGTGCCAGCACCCTAGGGAGTTCACCCCTCCACTTT
15 | TRBJ2-1 | TRBV19 | once | - | CASSIDPQGWNEQFF | TGTGCCAGTAGTATAGATCCCCAGGGGTGGAATGAGCAGTTCTTC